This T cell receptor beta chain was captured by sequencing in a study of blood T cell repertoires in COVID-19. Turning to the study itself: Whether acute or convalescent, the COVID-19 samples came from the United States, Italy and Spain.

As processed by the authors: Estimation of nucleated cell counts was performed using reference gene primer amplification. The data were produced by immunoSEQ multiplex PCR, yet TCRdb's version contains in-frame clones alone and is incomplete. That table gives V, J and clone size, and the DNA gave D and trimming. The sample holds under 300,000 clones, over 80% seen once. In terms of age and location, participants ranged from roughly 18 to 100 years and lived in fewer than 30 US areas. Exposed enrollees encountered a COVID-19 case at some point within 2 weeks before study entry. CDR3 length equals 11 residues. V lost 2 bases, J lost 11 bases, and 9 bases lay in between.

Sequencing used PBMCs or T cells enriched from blood (not recorded which). The sequence was obtained from a woman aged 40 to 49 who had been exposed to COVID-19. V gene TRBV12-3 or TRBV12-4 combines with J gene TRBJ1-1; no clear D. The CDR3: CASSLISRAFF. The CDR3 DNA reads TGTGCCAGCAGTTTAATCTCGCGGGCTTTCTTT.